This TCR beta chain was sequenced for a study of blood T cell repertoires in COVID-19. About the research overall: PBMCs, B-cell-depleted T cells, or T cells provided the cDNA or gDNA that made up the material.

Repertoires were generated with immunoSEQ multiplex PCR, while TCRdb's copy carries only in-frame clones and drops some. Of around 240,000 clones listed, 65% to 90% are singletons. This receptor was taken from a woman in her forties or fifties with acute or convalescent COVID-19. Sequenced material: peripheral blood.

Here the CDR3 reads CASSHQHSGGAKNIQYF. CDR3 in DNA: TGCGCCAGCAGCCACCAACATTCAGGGGGAGCCAAAAACATTCAGTACTTC. This sequence joins TRBV4-1 and TRBJ2-4, with TRBD1 identical over 7 bases. The CDR3 spans 17 residues. V was clipped by 3 bases and J by 0 bases; unmatched bases: 8. Looked up from germline, CDR1 is MGHRA and CDR2 is YSYEKL.